The 20 T cell receptor beta chains reported below all come from one sample, sequenced in a study of molecular identifiers for immune sequencing clone quantification. MiXCR was run by TCRdb on the PCR reads, yielding one entry per CDR3 protein. The table includes a few hundred thousand distinct CDR3 sequences, around 23% detected once. The material sequenced was naive CD8+ T cells from blood, with Jurkat cell RNA spiked in. This sample's subset: FACS-sorted CD8+CD4-CCR7+CD45RA+ naive T cells. These receptors were obtained from a human donor in good health. Some libraries in this study had Jurkat cell RNA spiked in.

With respect to this clonotype: A much larger clone lies one base from this, so it may be a read error. This chain connects TRBV29-1 to TRBJ2-5; TRBD2 might be the D (5 bases). There are 12 residues in the CDR3. V was cut by 4 bases and J by 3 bases, with 9 bases left in between. The germline gives CDR1 SQVTM, CDR2 ANQGSEA. The CDR3 loop is CSVAHGEETQYF. In DNA, the CDR3 is TGCAGCGTTGCTCACGGGGAAGAGACCCAGTACTTC.

This clonotype has only a few counts. The chain is built from TRBV28 and TRBJ1-5, with unresolved D. CDR1 and CDR2 from the germline V gene are MDHEN and SYDVKM. The CDR3 is 15 amino acids. Trimming stripped 8 bases from V and 1 base from J, with 15 bases between. The CDR3 loop reads CASLRWGRSNQPQHF. The DNA of the CDR3 is TGTGCCAGCCTCCGGTGGGGTAGGAGCAATCAGCCCCAGCATTTT.

The table lists this clonotype with a few counts. The chain joins TRBV7-2 to TRBJ2-1, with D tentatively TRBD1 or TRBD2 (5 bases each). The germline V and J ends were trimmed by 3 bases and 5 bases, with 8 bases remaining between them. Germline V CDR1 and CDR2: SGHTA, FQGNSA. The CDR3 is 13 residues long. CDR3 region: CASSLGPNNEQFF. The CDR3 DNA follows: TGTGCCAGCAGCTTGGGACCCAACAATGAGCAGTTCTTC.

This clonotype was seen many times. The chain couples TRBV7-2 to TRBJ2-3; D is unresolved. The CDR3 sequence is 15 residues long. Trimming left V 4 bases short and J 1 base short, with 12 bases between. Germline lookup yields CDR1 SGHTA and CDR2 FQGNSA. The CDR3 bases are TGTGCCAGCAGCTGGGAACGGAGAGGCACAGATACGCAGTATTTT. It codes for CASSWERRGTDTQYF.

V and J are TRBV11-2 and TRBJ2-5; D is perhaps TRBD2 (6 bases). The V gene's germline CDR1 is SGHAT and CDR2 FQNNGV. Trimming pared 8 bases from V and 14 bases from J, leaving 18 bases between. The CDR3 is 11 residues long. The chain's CDR3 is CASGSGLLIYF. The CDR3 DNA reads TGTGCCAGCGGCTCCGGACTACTGATATACTTC.

In its sample, this clonotype was seen a few times. The genes are TRBV12-3 or TRBV12-4 and TRBJ1-1; possibly TRBD1 for D (5 bases). The CDR3 sequence is 14 residues long. Trimming pared 5 bases from V and 8 bases from J, leaving 18 bases between. The CDR3 DNA sequence: TGTGCCAGCAGTATACGAGAGGTCTGGGGGGAAGCTTTCTTT. Protein sequence: CASSIREVWGEAFF.

This clonotype was counted at least ten times. This chain connects TRBV27 to TRBJ2-3; possible D gene TRBD1, 6 bases. V shed 3 bases and J shed 3 bases, with 16 bases lying between them. This CDR3 region has 16 residues. The V gene's germline CDR1 is MNHEY and CDR2 SMNVEV (reference sequence). CDR3 DNA: TGTGCCAGCAGTTTGGTTGGGGGCGCGTCGACAGATACGCAGTATTTT. Translation: CASSLVGGASTDTQYF.

This clonotype was picked up a small number of times. This chain joins TRBV4-3 and TRBJ2-1, with a tentative D call TRBD1 (5 bases). V was clipped by 0 bases and J by 8 bases, with 17 bases between them. CDR1 and CDR2 from the germline V gene are LGHNA and YSLEER. This CDR3 comprises 16 residues. DNA of the CDR3: TGCGCCAGCAGCCAAGAAACAGGACCGAGTAATGATGAGCAGTTCTTC. Translating it yields CASSQETGPSNDEQFF.

Concerning this clonotype itself: The junction departs from the called germline gene at one end, perhaps through a read error. This chain connects TRBV19 to TRBJ1-1; D remains ambiguous. The germline V gene encodes CDR1 LNHDA and CDR2 SQIVND (reference sequence). The CDR3 runs 11 residues. The CDR3 region has the DNA TGTGCCAGTAGCGGGAACACTGTAGCTTTCTTT. Translating it yields CASSGNTVAFF.

Concerning this clonotype: A much larger clone lies one base from this, so it may be a read error. J is TRBJ1-6 and V is TRBV6-9; D remains ambiguous. The germline V gene has CDR1 MNHGY and CDR2 SVAAGI. The CDR3 contains 15 residues. V lost 3 bases and J lost 10, with 16 bases in between. The CDR3 here is CASSYRSGLGSPLHF. DNA of the CDR3: TGTGCCAGCAGTTACCGATCGGGCCTGGGATCACCCCTCCACTTT.

Comments on this clonotype: This could be a read error, since a much larger clone is one nucleotide away. J is TRBJ1-5 and V is TRBV7-6; D unresolved. Germline values: CDR1 SGHVS, CDR2 FNYEAQ. The CDR3 is made up of 13 amino acids. CDR3 loop: CACSSSARQPQHF. The CDR3 bases are TGTGCCTGCAGCTCGTCCGCGAGACAGCCCCAGCATTTT. The whole variable domain, filled in from reference TRBV7-6 and TRBJ1-5, reads GAGVSQSPRYKVTKRGQDVALRCDPISGHVSLYWYRQALGQGPEFLTYFNYEAQQDKSGLPNDRFSAERPEGSISTLTIQRTEQRDSAMYRCACSSSARQPQHFGDGTRLSIL.

This clonotype appeared many times. The rearrangement links TRBV5-6 to TRBJ1-1; D is undetermined. The length of the CDR3 is 14 residues. Germline V CDR1 and CDR2: SGHDT, YYEEEE. V was shortened by 2 bases and J by 0 bases, with 8 bases between the two germline ends. CDR3 in amino acids: CASSFGVLNTEAFF. CDR3 sequence (DNA): TGTGCCAGCAGCTTTGGGGTTCTGAACACTGAAGCTTTCTTT.

There are a few counts of this clonotype. The chain links TRBV7-9 to TRBJ2-2; a weak D match, TRBD2 (6 bases). The V end was cut by 4 bases, the J end by 3 bases, with 15 bases between. The CDR3 runs 16 residues. Looked up from germline, CDR1 is SEHNR and CDR2 is FQNEAQ (reference sequence). The CDR3 DNA sequence: TGTGCCAGCAGCTCTTTATCGGGAGAGTACACCGGGGAGCTGTTTTTT. Its translation: CASSSLSGEYTGELFF.

In this sample, this clonotype turned up a few times. V usage is TRBV30 and J usage is TRBJ2-7; D uncertain. This CDR3 is 10 amino acids long. Germline assignment: CDR1 GTSNPN and CDR2 SVGIG (reference sequence). Between the trimmed V and J ends, which lost 1 base and 6 bases, there was a span of 4 bases. The CDR3 sequence is CAWSGVEQYF. DNA of the CDR3: TGTGCCTGGAGTGGGGTCGAGCAGTACTTC.

The J gene is TRBJ1-2, the V gene TRBV3-1; D unresolved. The CDR3 is 13 residues long. Between the trimmed V and J ends, which lost 3 bases and 4 bases, there was a span of 9 bases. The germline CDR1 and CDR2 sequences are LGHDT and YNNKEL (reference sequence). The chain's CDR3 is CASSQEISYGYTF. CDR3 DNA: TGTGCCAGCAGCCAGGAGATATCCTATGGCTACACCTTC.

The V gene is TRBV7-9, the J gene TRBJ2-3; either TRBD1 or TRBD2 may supply D (5 bases each). Between the trimmed V and J ends, which lost 3 bases and 4 bases, there was a span of 14 bases. Germline CDR1 is SEHNR and CDR2 is FQNEAQ (reference sequence). This CDR3 has 15 residues. The CDR3 reads CASSFGGHRADTQYF. CDR3 nucleotides: TGTGCCAGCAGCTTTGGGGGTCATAGGGCAGATACGCAGTATTTT.

About this clonotype itself: The junction shows a germline mismatch at one end, possibly a read error. This chain links TRBV12-3 or TRBV12-4 with TRBJ2-2, with 10 bases matching TRBD2. The CDR3 extends over 15 amino acids. CDR3 residues: CASSGLAVNTGEPFF. CDR3 nucleotides: TGTGCCAGCAGCGGACTAGCGGTGAACACCGGGGAGCCGTTTTTT.

This clonotype was found many times. The V call is TRBV29-1, the J call TRBJ2-5, with D tentatively TRBD2 (5 bases). The V and J ends lost 1 base and 1 base respectively, with 13 bases between them. There are 15 residues in the CDR3. Germline loops: CDR1 SQVTM, CDR2 ANQGSEA. CDR3 amino acids: CSVEGTRRIQETQYF. The DNA of the CDR3 is TGCAGCGTTGAAGGGACGCGGAGGATCCAAGAGACCCAGTACTTC.

On this clonotype: Since a much larger clone is just one base distant, this may be a read error. The rearrangement links TRBV5-5 to TRBJ2-5; the match to TRBD2 covers 7 bases. J lost 9 bases, V lost 2 bases, and 10 bases had no gene match. Germline CDR1 SGHKS, CDR2 YYEKEE (reference sequence). CDR3 length equals 14 residues. The CDR3 DNA follows: TGTGCCAGCAGCTTATGGGAGGGGTTGGAGTCCCAGTACTTC. It specifies CASSLWEGLESQYF.

This clonotype was seen a handful of times. The genes are TRBV20-1 and TRBJ2-7, with 8 bases matching TRBD2. The ends lost 5 bases at V and 3 bases at J; junction bases unmatched: 12. The CDR3 length is 15 residues. CDR1 and CDR2 (germline): DFQATT, SNEGSKA (reference sequence). The CDR3 loop reads CSAHDGAGGSYEQYF. The CDR3 DNA sequence: TGCAGTGCTCATGACGGTGCGGGGGGAAGCTACGAGCAGTACTTC.